The 30 T cell receptor beta chains below all came from one sample that was sequenced in a study of shared clonotypes between healthy human individuals. TCRdb's table, derived via immunoSEQ multiplex PCR, lists solely in-frame clones and lacks some. The sample lists about 680,000 clones; around 90% were seen once. Naive CD8 cells lacked CD45RO and underwent positive selection for CCR7, leaving out terminally differentiated effector memory CD45RA+ cells. Sequenced material: naive CD8+ T cells sorted from blood. The origin of the receptors is a man aged 30 to 39 in good health.

This clone was counted between two and nine times. This chain uses TRBV27 with TRBJ2-7; no definite D call. Germline lookup yields CDR1 MNHEY and CDR2 SMNVEV (reference sequence). Between the trimmed V and J ends, which lost 6 bases and 2 bases, there was a span of 8 bases. There are 12 residues in the CDR3. CDR3 protein: CASSGGTYEQYF. The CDR3 DNA follows: TGTGCCAGCAGCGGTGGGACCTACGAGCAGTACTTC.

This clone has a single count. J is TRBJ2-7 and V is TRBV15; D is unclear. The CDR3 loop spans 15 amino acids. The V end was cut by 0 bases, the J end by 1 base, with 10 bases between. The germline V gene encodes CDR1 LNHNV and CDR2 YYDKDF (reference sequence). CDR3 DNA: TGTGCCACCAGCAGAGACCGGTCGGAGTCCTACGAGCAGTACTTC. The encoded protein is CATSRDRSESYEQYF.

The chain employs TRBV27 and TRBJ1-1; D unresolved. V lost 5 bases and J 0 bases, leaving 7 bases between the germline ends. This CDR3 region has 13 residues. The germline V gene has CDR1 MNHEY and CDR2 SMNVEV (reference sequence). Here the CDR3 reads CASSALMNTEAFF. In nucleotides, the CDR3 is TGTGCCAGCAGTGCTTTAATGAACACTGAAGCTTTCTTT.

This sequence joins TRBV11-2 and TRBJ2-7, with D perhaps TRBD2 (7 bases). There are 15 residues in the CDR3. V was cut by 5 bases and J by 3 bases, with 17 bases left in between. Germline CDR1 reads SGHAT; CDR2 reads FQNNGV. CDR3 sequence: CASSPGVTSYYEQYF. The CDR3 DNA reads TGTGCCAGCAGCCCAGGGGTGACTAGCTACTACGAGCAGTACTTC.

Comment on this clone: At one end the junction does not follow the germline gene, possibly because of a read error. The rearrangement uses TRBV7-7 and TRBJ1-4, with D maybe TRBD1 (6 bases). Germline assignment: CDR1 SSHAT and CDR2 FNYEAQ (reference sequence). The length of the CDR3 is 18 residues. DNA of the CDR3: TGTGCTAGCAGCTTAGATTTGGTCACGGACAGCTTGGAGGAAAAACTGTTTTTT. This codes for CASSLDLVTDSLEEKLFF.

The V call is TRBV7-3, the J call TRBJ1-5; D possibly corresponds to TRBD1 (5 bases). Trimming shortened V by 2 bases and J by 0 bases, and 11 bases separated the two germline ends. This CDR3 region has 16 residues. Germline CDR1 is SGHTA and CDR2 is FQGTGA. CDR3 in amino acids: CASSLWGLHSNQPQHF. DNA for the CDR3: TGTGCCAGCAGCTTATGGGGGTTACATAGCAATCAGCCCCAGCATTTT.

The gene calls are TRBV28 and TRBJ2-3; 9 nucleotides agree with TRBD2. CDR3 size: 16 residues. Germline V gives CDR1 MDHEN, CDR2 SYDVKM. The V segment lost 5 bases and the J segment 2 bases; nucleotides outside the gene matches: 8. As DNA, the CDR3 is TGTGCCAGCAGTCCGGGGACTAGCAGATTCACAGATACGCAGTATTTT. Its translation is CASSPGTSRFTDTQYF.

V usage is TRBV7-6 and J usage is TRBJ2-1; no firm D call. The V gene lost 1 base and the J gene lost 7 bases, with 5 bases spanning the gap. Germline V gene data show CDR1 as SGHVS and CDR2 as FNYEAQ. This CDR3 is 12 amino acids long. The CDR3 nucleotides read TGTGCCAGCAGCTTAGACTTTAATGAGCAGTTCTTC. This codes for CASSLDFNEQFF.

V usage is TRBV19 and J usage is TRBJ2-7, with D perhaps given as TRBD1 or TRBD2 (5 bases each). The CDR3 spans 17 residues. V was pared by 5 bases and J by 0 bases, with 20 bases between. Germline-derived CDR1 and CDR2 are LNHDA and SQIVND (reference sequence). CDR3 region: CASSPRRVGRNSYEQYF. DNA for the CDR3: TGTGCCAGTAGTCCAAGAAGGGTGGGACGGAACTCCTACGAGCAGTACTTC.

The rearrangement links TRBV6-6 to TRBJ2-2; D is unresolved. The germline CDR1 and CDR2 sequences are MNHNY and SVGAGI (reference sequence). This CDR3 has 13 residues. V was trimmed by 2 bases and J by 7 bases, leaving 8 bases between them. The CDR3, as DNA: TGTGCCAGCAGTTACAGTAGTGGCGGGGAGCTGTTTTTT. It is translated as CASSYSSGGELFF.

The CDR3, as DNA: TGCGCCAGCAGCCAAGTGACTAGCGGAGACAATGAGCAGTTCTTC. Translating gives CASSQVTSGDNEQFF. V gene TRBV4-1 combines with J gene TRBJ2-1; 9 bases are shared with TRBD2. CDR3 size: 15 residues. Unmatched junction bases numbered 3, after V lost 1 base and J lost 5 bases. Germline assignment: CDR1 MGHRA and CDR2 YSYEKL.

This sequence joins TRBV7-9 and TRBJ2-7; TRBD1 is a possible D gene (5 bases). This CDR3 is 13 amino acids long. Germline V CDR1 and CDR2: SEHNR, FQNEAQ (reference sequence). With 4 bases removed from V and 1 base from J, the gap between germline ends came to 8 bases. The CDR3 spells CASSSQVSYEQYF. CDR3 coding DNA: TGTGCCAGCAGCTCACAGGTTTCCTACGAGCAGTACTTC. The complete variable domain, with remaining parts taken from reference TRBV7-9 and TRBJ2-7, reads DTGVSQNPRHKITKRGQNVTFRCDPISEHNRLYWYRQTLGQGPEFLTYFQNEAQLEKSRLLSDRFSAERPKGSFSTLEIQRTEQGDSAMYLCASSSQVSYEQYFGPGTRLTVT.

The rearrangement joins TRBV27 to TRBJ2-2, with TRBD2 matching over 12 bases. The germline CDR1 and CDR2 sequences are MNHEY and SMNVEV (reference sequence). Unmatched junction bases numbered 14, after V lost 5 bases and J lost 1 base. There are 20 residues in the CDR3. The CDR3 here is CASSTIGLAGRVGNTGELFF. In nucleotides, the CDR3 is TGTGCCAGCAGTACCATAGGACTAGCGGGGAGGGTTGGGAACACCGGGGAGCTGTTTTTT.

V is TRBV19 and J is TRBJ2-2, with D tentatively TRBD1 (5 bases). The V end lost 8 bases, the J end lost 6 bases, and 13 bases lay between the germline ends. Germline-derived CDR1 and CDR2 are LNHDA and SQIVND (reference sequence). This CDR3 spans 13 amino acids. CDR3 sequence reads: CASAVWGAGELFF. The DNA of the CDR3 is TGTGCCAGTGCTGTTTGGGGCGCCGGGGAGCTGTTTTTT.

The V and J genes are TRBV7-9 and TRBJ2-7; D gene ambiguous. The germline V gene has CDR1 SEHNR and CDR2 FQNEAQ (reference sequence). The CDR3 totals 13 residues. Deletions cut 5 bases from V and 1 base from J, with 9 bases between. In nucleotides, the CDR3 is TGTGCCAGCAGCAAGTCCGATTCCTACGAGCAGTACTTC. It translates to CASSKSDSYEQYF.

V usage is TRBV6-5 and J usage is TRBJ2-7; D is uncertain. Germline-derived CDR1 and CDR2 are MNHEY and SVGAGI. This CDR3 region has 16 residues. V was shortened by 1 base and J by 2 bases, with 15 bases between the two germline ends. The CDR3 loop reads CASSYYPPRSPYEQYF. The DNA of the CDR3 is TGTGCCAGCAGTTACTACCCCCCCAGGAGCCCCTACGAGCAGTACTTC.

This clone was seen only a few times. This chain uses TRBV2 with TRBJ2-7; D might be TRBD1 (5 bases). In germline, CDR1 is SNHLY, CDR2 FYNNEI. The CDR3 extends over 13 amino acids. V was pared by 7 bases and J by 7 bases, with 17 bases between. CDR3 protein: CASIPGSLAEQYF. CDR3 DNA sequence: TGTGCCAGCATCCCAGGGTCCCTCGCGGAGCAGTACTTC.

The chain links TRBV4-3 to TRBJ1-1; possibly TRBD1 for D (6 bases). The CDR3 runs to 14 residues. Germline CDR1 is LGHNA and CDR2 is YSLEER. The germline V and J ends were trimmed by 6 bases and 2 bases, with 13 bases remaining between them. This CDR3 is CASRDHRVNTEAFF. DNA of the CDR3: TGCGCCAGCAGGGACCACAGGGTTAACACTGAAGCTTTCTTT.

This chain connects TRBV5-1 to TRBJ2-1; D gene ambiguous. V lost 6 bases and J lost 8, with 24 bases in between. The CDR3 is 16 residues long. CDR1 SGHRS and CDR2 YFSETQ come from the germline V gene. The CDR3 here is CASTGIPTARNHEQFF. CDR3 DNA: TGCGCCAGCACCGGAATTCCTACTGCTAGAAACCATGAGCAGTTCTTC.

This chain joins TRBV7-9 and TRBJ2-2; D possibly corresponds to TRBD1 (7 bases). The CDR3 totals 18 residues. The ends were cut back, 8 bases at V and 2 bases at J, with 24 bases in the middle. Germline loops: CDR1 SEHNR, CDR2 FQNEAQ (reference sequence). The CDR3 region is CASRGPDRALLNTGELFF. The CDR3, as DNA: TGTGCCAGCCGGGGGCCCGACAGGGCCCTACTAAACACCGGGGAGCTGTTTTTT.

V and J are TRBV7-6 and TRBJ1-5; 10 nucleotides agree with TRBD1. The CDR3 length is 16 residues. V was pared by 4 bases and J by 6 bases, with 9 bases of the junction left unmatched. In germline, CDR1 is SGHVS, CDR2 FNYEAQ. The CDR3: CASSSLGGTGVQPQHF. The CDR3 nucleotides read TGTGCCAGCAGCTCACTCGGGGGGACAGGGGTTCAGCCCCAGCATTTT.

CDR3 amino acids: CASSLYGGQETQYF. CDR3 bases: TGTGCCAGCAGTTTATATGGGGGCCAAGAGACCCAGTACTTC. The gene calls are TRBV28 and TRBJ2-5; either TRBD1 or TRBD2 may supply D (5 bases each). Trimming stripped 1 base from V and 1 base from J, with 7 bases between. The CDR3 has 14 amino acids. Germline-derived CDR1 and CDR2 are MDHEN and SYDVKM. Together with reference TRBV28 and TRBJ2-5, the CDR3 gives the full variable domain: DVKVTQSSRYLVKRTGEKVFLECVQDMDHENMFWYRQDPGLGLRLIYFSYDVKMKEKGDIPEGYSVSREKKERFSLILESASTNQTSMYLCASSLYGGQETQYFGPGTRLLVL.

The chain employs TRBV5-6 and TRBJ1-2; possibly TRBD1 for D (5 bases). V was shortened by 0 bases and J by 3 bases, with 12 bases between the two germline ends. This CDR3 has 15 amino acids. Germline lookup yields CDR1 SGHDT and CDR2 YYEEEE. CDR3 in DNA: TGTGCCAGCAGCTTGGATCGGGGGGAGCACTATGGCTACACCTTC. It is translated as CASSLDRGEHYGYTF.

V usage is TRBV21-1 and J usage is TRBJ2-4. TRBV21-1 is a pseudogene locus. The CDR3 loop spans 15 amino acids. The CDR3 coding sequence is TGTGCCAGCACCAACCCAGGAGCAAGGCTTCAGTATCAGTACTTC. As protein: CASTNPGARLQYQYF.

The rearrangement uses TRBV5-4 and TRBJ1-1; D is possibly TRBD1 (6 bases). The V gene lost 1 base and the J gene lost 5 bases, with 12 bases spanning the gap. Germline V lookup: CDR1 SGHNT, CDR2 YYREEE (reference sequence). The CDR3 runs to 14 residues. The CDR3 spells CASSLTGLRTEAFF. DNA for the CDR3: TGTGCCAGCAGCTTGACAGGGTTAAGGACTGAAGCTTTCTTT.

This chain uses TRBV7-8 with TRBJ1-1; the D gene is possibly TRBD1 (6 bases). The germline gives CDR1 SGHVS, CDR2 FQNEAQ. Trimming took 5 bases from V and 1 from J, leaving 14 bases between them. CDR3 length: 15 residues. The CDR3 DNA sequence: TGTGCCAGCAGCCCCTTAGGACAGTCGAACACTGAAGCTTTCTTT. Residues: CASSPLGQSNTEAFF.

The chain uses TRBV29-1 and TRBJ2-7; D remains ambiguous. V lost 7 bases to trimming and J lost 0 bases, with 13 bases between them. Germline V gene data show CDR1 as SQVTM and CDR2 as ANQGSEA. This CDR3 region has 13 residues. CDR3 coding DNA: TGCAGCGCTAAACTCTGGGACTCCTACGAGCAGTACTTC. Protein sequence: CSAKLWDSYEQYF.

The CDR3, as DNA: TGTGCCAGCAGTTTTAGACAGGGTGGCGGGAAACTAAGGCGGGAGCAGTACTTC. It translates to CASSFRQGGGKLRREQYF. J is TRBJ2-7 and V is TRBV11-2; D is perhaps TRBD1 (7 bases). CDR1 is SGHAT and CDR2 is FQNNGV in the germline V gene. Trimming removed 6 bases from V and 7 bases from J, with 31 bases in between. The CDR3 has 18 amino acids.

This clone was picked up a small number of times. The V and J genes are TRBV19 and TRBJ1-5; a possible D gene is TRBD1 (6 bases). The V and J ends lost 5 bases and 0 bases respectively, with 11 bases between them. CDR1 is LNHDA, CDR2 SQIVND, per germline (reference sequence). The CDR3 length is 15 residues. This CDR3 is CASSWGLYSNQPQHF. In DNA, the CDR3 is TGTGCCAGTAGTTGGGGGCTCTATAGCAATCAGCCCCAGCATTTT.

The chain has TRBV11-2 and TRBJ1-1; 10 bases are a match to TRBD1. The V gene's germline CDR1 is SGHAT and CDR2 FQNNGV. The CDR3 has 15 residues. The V segment lost 4 bases and the J segment 6 bases; nucleotides outside the gene matches: 8. The CDR3 nucleotides are TGTGCCAGCAGCTCCTTCGGACAGGGGGTCGCTGAAGCTTTCTTT. This codes for CASSSFGQGVAEAFF. The complete variable domain, with remaining parts taken from reference TRBV11-2 and TRBJ1-1, reads EAGVAQSPRYKIIEKRQSVAFWCNPISGHATLYWYQQILGQGPKLLIQFQNNGVVDDSQLPKDRFSAERLKGVDSTLKIQPAKLEDSAVYLCASSSFGQGVAEAFFGQGTRLTVV.